A selection of T cell receptor beta chains follows, all from one sample in a study of T cell responses to AZD1222 COVID-19 vaccine. Profiled with immunoSEQ multiplex PCR; TCRdb holds only in-frame clones, not every one. The table lists 180,000 or so clones, just over 90% of them singletons. The sequencing used peripheral blood, collected 28 days after the second AZD1222 dose. The receptor set was obtained from an adult who received the AZD1222 COVID-19 vaccine. Both conserved end residues are part of each CDR3. The order of the fields is clone size, J gene, V gene, D gene, CDR3 protein, CDR3 DNA. D genes are given only for firm matches. Expanded clones are given a class, and other clones once, few, many or no size at all.

>NA|TRBJ1-4|TRBV5-5|NA
CASSLTGEKLFF
TGTGCCAGCAGCCTGACCGGAGAAAAACTGTTTTTT
>NA|TRBJ1-6|TRBV27|NA
CASSLDSRNSPLHF
TGTGCCAGCAGCTTGGACAGTCGCAATTCACCCCTCCACTTT
>NA|TRBJ2-2|TRBV25-1|TRBD2
CASRRLAGRRTGELFF
TGTGCCAGCAGACGACTAGCGGGAAGACGGACCGGGGAGCTGTTTTTT
>once|TRBJ1-1|TRBV28|NA
CASSLLGIAGLNTEAFF
TGTGCCAGCAGTTTACTAGGGATTGCGGGCCTGAACACTGAAGCTTTCTTT
>NA|TRBJ1-5|TRBV5-8|NA
CASSLARGNSNQPQHF
TGTGCCAGCAGCTTGGCCAGGGGAAATTCCAATCAGCCCCAGCATTTT
>NA|TRBJ1-2|TRBV27|TRBD1
CASSLRQGVYGYTF
TGTGCCAGCAGTTTACGACAGGGAGTATATGGCTACACCTTC
>NA|TRBJ1-1|TRBV2|NA
CASSPPMGRKPPMNTEAFF
TGTGCCAGCAGTCCTCCCATGGGACGGAAGCCCCCAATGAACACTGAAGCTTTCTTT
>NA|TRBJ2-7|TRBV7-9|NA
CASSLGSEGGYEQYF
TGTGCCAGCAGCTTAGGATCCGAGGGTGGGTACGAGCAGTACTTC
>NA|TRBJ1-2|TRBV23-1|NA
CASSPLGPRGYGYTF
TGCGCCAGCAGCCCCTTAGGCCCTAGGGGCTATGGCTACACCTTC
>NA|TRBJ1-1|TRBV10-3|NA
CAIRPGVRTEAFF
TGTGCCATCAGGCCAGGAGTACGGACTGAAGCTTTCTTT
>once|TRBJ1-4|TRBV19|NA
CASGRLATNEKLFF
TGTGCCAGTGGTCGGCTTGCAACTAATGAAAAACTGTTTTTT
>once|TRBJ2-5|TRBV19|NA
CASSIGSGYQETQYF
TGTGCCAGTAGTATCGGTTCCGGGTACCAAGAGACCCAGTACTTC
>few|TRBJ1-2|TRBV6-6|NA
CASSGDPVRGYTF
TGTGCCAGCAGTGGTGACCCCGTGCGTGGCTACACCTTC
>NA|TRBJ1-1|TRBV7-2|TRBD1
CASSLQGGNTEAFF
TGTGCCAGCAGCTTACAGGGGGGGAACACTGAAGCTTTCTTT
>NA|TRBJ1-2|TRBV6-6|NA
CASSGHPGSNYGYTF
TGTGCCAGCAGTGGTCACCCAGGGTCTAACTATGGCTACACCTTC
>NA|TRBJ2-2|TRBV30|TRBD1
CVTGQGAGELFF
TGTGTCACGGGACAGGGTGCCGGGGAGCTGTTTTTT
>NA|TRBJ2-3|TRBV28|TRBD2
CASSFAGGTDTQYF
TGTGCCAGCAGTTTTGCGGGAGGGACAGATACGCAGTATTTT
>NA|TRBJ2-1|TRBV6-5|TRBD2
CASSYWVSSGDNEQFF
TGTGCCAGCAGTTACTGGGTCTCTAGCGGGGACAATGAGCAGTTCTTC
>NA|TRBJ2-3|TRBV7-2|TRBD2
CASSRRLAASTDTQYF
TGTGCCAGCAGCAGAAGGCTAGCGGCCAGCACAGATACGCAGTATTTT
>once|TRBJ2-1|TRBV27|TRBD2
CASRKREVSSYNEQFF
TGTGCCAGCAGAAAGCGGGAGGTTTCCTCCTACAATGAGCAGTTCTTC
>NA|TRBJ2-1|TRBV28|TRBD2
CASSLRESSEQFF
TGTGCCAGCAGTTTGCGGGAGAGCAGTGAGCAGTTCTTC
>NA|TRBJ2-7|TRBV5-1|NA
CASSLHVSSYEQYF
TGCGCCAGCAGCTTACATGTATCGTCTTACGAGCAGTACTTC